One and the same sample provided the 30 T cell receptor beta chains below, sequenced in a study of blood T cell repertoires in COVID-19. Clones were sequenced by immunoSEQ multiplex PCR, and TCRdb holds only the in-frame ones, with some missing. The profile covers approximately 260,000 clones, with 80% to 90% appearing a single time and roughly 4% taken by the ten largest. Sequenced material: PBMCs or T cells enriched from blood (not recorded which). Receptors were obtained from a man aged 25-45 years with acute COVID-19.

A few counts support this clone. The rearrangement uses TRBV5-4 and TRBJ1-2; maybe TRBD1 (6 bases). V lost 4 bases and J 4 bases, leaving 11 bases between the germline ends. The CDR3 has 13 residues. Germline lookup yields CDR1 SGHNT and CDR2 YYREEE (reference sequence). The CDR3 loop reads CASSRDTAYGYTF. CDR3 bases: TGTGCCAGCAGCCGGGACACGGCCTATGGCTACACCTTC.

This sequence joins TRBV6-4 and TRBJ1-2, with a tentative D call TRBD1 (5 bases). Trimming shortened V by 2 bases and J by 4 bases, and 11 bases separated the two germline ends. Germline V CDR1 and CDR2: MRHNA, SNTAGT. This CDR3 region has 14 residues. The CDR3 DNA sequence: TGTGCCAGCAGTGACCAGGGCGTAGGCTATGGCTACACCTTC. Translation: CASSDQGVGYGYTF.

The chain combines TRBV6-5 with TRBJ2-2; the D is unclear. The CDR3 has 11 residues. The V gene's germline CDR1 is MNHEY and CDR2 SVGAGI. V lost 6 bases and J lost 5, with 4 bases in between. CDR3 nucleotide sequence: TGTGCCAGCAGCGTGACCGGGGAGCTGTTTTTT. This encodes CASSVTGELFF.

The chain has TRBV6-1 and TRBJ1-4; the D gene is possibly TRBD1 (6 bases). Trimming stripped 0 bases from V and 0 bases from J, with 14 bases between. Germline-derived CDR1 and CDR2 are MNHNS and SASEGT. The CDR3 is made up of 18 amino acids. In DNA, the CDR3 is TGTGCCAGCAGTGAAGCGCGTTCAGGGGCAGCAACTAATGAAAAACTGTTTTTT. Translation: CASSEARSGAATNEKLFF.

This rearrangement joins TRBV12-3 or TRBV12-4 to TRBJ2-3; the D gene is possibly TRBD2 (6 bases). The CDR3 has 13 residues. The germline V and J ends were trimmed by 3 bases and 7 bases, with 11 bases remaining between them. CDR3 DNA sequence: TGTGCCAGCAGTTTTGGAGGGCCTCATACGCAGTATTTT. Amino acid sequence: CASSFGGPHTQYF.

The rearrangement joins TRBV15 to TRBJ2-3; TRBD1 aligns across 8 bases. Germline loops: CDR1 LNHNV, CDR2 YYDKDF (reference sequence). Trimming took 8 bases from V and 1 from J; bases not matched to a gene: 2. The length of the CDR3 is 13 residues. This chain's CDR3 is CATETGGTDTQYF. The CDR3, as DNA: TGTGCCACCGAGACAGGGGGCACAGATACGCAGTATTTT.

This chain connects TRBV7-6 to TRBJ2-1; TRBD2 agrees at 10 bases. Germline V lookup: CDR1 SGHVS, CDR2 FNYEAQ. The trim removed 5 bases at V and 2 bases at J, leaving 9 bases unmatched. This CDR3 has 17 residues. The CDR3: CASSPNPTSGTYNEQFF. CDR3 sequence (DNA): TGTGCCAGCAGCCCCAACCCTACTAGCGGGACCTACAATGAGCAGTTCTTC.

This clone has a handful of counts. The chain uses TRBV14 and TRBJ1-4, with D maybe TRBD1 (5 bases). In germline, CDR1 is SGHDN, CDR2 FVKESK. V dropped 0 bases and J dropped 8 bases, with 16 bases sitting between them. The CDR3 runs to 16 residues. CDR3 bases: TGTGCCAGCAGCCAAGAGTTGGGGGGGTTAGGCGAAAAACTGTTTTTT. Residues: CASSQELGGLGEKLFF.

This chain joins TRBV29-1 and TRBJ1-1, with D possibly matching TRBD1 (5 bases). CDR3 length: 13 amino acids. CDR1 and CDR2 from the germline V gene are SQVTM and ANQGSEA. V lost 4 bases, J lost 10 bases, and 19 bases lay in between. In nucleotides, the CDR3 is TGCAGCGTTGCGGACCCGGGGGGAGGAACAGCTTTCTTT. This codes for CSVADPGGGTAFF. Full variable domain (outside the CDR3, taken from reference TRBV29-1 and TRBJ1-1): SAVISQKPSRDICQRGTSLTIQCQVDSQVTMMFWYRQQPGQSLTLIATANQGSEATYESGFVIDKFPISRPNLTFSTLTVSNMSPEDSSIYLCSVADPGGGTAFFGQGTRLTVV.

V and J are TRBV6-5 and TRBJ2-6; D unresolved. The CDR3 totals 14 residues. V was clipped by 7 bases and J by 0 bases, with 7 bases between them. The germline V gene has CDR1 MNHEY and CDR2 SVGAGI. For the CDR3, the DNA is TGTGCCAGCACAAGAGTCTCTGGGGCCAACGTCCTGACTTTC. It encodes CASTRVSGANVLTF.

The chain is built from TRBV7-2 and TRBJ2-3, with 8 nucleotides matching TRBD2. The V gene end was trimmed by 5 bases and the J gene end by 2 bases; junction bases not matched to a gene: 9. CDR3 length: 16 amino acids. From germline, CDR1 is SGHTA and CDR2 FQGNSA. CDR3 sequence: CASSPGLAGSTDTQYF. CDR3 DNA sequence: TGTGCCAGCAGCCCTGGATTAGCGGGGTCCACAGATACGCAGTATTTT. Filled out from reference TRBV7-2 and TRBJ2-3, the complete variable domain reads GAGVSQSPSNKVTEKGKDVELRCDPISGHTALYWYRQSLGQGLEFLIYFQGNSAPDKSGLPSDRFSAERTGGSVSTLTIQRTQQEDSAVYLCASSPGLAGSTDTQYFGPGTRLTVL.

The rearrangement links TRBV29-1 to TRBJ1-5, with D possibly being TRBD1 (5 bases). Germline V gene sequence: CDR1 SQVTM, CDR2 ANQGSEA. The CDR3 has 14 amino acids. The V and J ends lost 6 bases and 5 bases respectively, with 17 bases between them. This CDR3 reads CSVADSQKHQPQHF. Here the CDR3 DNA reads TGCAGCGTGGCAGACAGCCAAAAGCATCAGCCCCAGCATTTT.

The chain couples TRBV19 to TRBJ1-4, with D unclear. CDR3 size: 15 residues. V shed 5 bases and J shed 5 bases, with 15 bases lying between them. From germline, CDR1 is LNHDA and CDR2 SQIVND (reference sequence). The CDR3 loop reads CASSSPGTENEKLFF. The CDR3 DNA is TGTGCCAGTAGTTCCCCGGGAACCGAAAATGAAAAACTGTTTTTT.

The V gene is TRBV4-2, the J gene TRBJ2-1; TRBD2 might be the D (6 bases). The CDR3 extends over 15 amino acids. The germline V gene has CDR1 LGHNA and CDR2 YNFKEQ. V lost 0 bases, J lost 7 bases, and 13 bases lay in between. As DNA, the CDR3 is TGTGCCAGCAGCCAAGAGGCAAAGGGGAGGAATGAGCAGTTCTTC. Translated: CASSQEAKGRNEQFF.

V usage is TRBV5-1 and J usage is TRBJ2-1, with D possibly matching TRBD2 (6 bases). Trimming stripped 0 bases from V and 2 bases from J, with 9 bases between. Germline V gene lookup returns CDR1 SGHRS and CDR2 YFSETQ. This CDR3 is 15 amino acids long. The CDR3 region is CASSLEAGTYNEQFF. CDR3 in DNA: TGCGCCAGCAGCTTGGAAGCGGGTACCTACAATGAGCAGTTCTTC.

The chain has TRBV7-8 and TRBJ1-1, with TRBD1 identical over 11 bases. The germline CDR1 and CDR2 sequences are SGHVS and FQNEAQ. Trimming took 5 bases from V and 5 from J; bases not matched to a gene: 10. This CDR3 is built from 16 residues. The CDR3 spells CASSPGTGGFRTEAFF. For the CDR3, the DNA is TGTGCCAGCAGCCCCGGGACAGGGGGTTTTAGGACTGAAGCTTTCTTT.

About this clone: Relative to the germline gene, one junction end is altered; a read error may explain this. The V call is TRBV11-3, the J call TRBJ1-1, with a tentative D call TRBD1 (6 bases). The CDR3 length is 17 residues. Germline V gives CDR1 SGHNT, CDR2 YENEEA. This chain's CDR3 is CASNLGGSGGENTEAFF. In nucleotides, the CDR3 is TGTGCCAGCAACTTAGGGGGTTCGGGGGGCGAGAACACTGAAGCTTTCTTT.

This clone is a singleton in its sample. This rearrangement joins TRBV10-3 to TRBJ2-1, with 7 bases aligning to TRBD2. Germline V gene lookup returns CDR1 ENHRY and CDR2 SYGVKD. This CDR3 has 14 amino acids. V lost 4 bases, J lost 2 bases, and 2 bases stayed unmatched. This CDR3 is CAISALAAYNEQFF. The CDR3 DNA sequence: TGTGCCATCAGTGCCCTAGCGGCCTACAATGAGCAGTTCTTC.

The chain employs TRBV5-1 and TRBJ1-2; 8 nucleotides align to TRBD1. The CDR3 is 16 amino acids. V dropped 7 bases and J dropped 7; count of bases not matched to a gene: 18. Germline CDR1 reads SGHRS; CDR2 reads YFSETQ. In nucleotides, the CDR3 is TGCGCCAGCGGTGCTGCTGCCAGGGGGCTTGGTGGTGGCTACACCTTC. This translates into CASGAAARGLGGGYTF.

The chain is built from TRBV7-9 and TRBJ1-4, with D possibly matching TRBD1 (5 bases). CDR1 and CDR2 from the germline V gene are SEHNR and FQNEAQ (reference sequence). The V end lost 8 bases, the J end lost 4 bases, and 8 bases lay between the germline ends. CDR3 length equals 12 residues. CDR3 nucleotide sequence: TGTGCCAGCGCGCAGGGTAATGAAAAACTGTTTTTT. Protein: CASAQGNEKLFF.

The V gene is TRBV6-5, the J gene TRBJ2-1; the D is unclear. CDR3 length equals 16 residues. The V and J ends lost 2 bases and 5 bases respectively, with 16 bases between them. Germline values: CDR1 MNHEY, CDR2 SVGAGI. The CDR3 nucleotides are TGTGCCAGCAGTTACGGCCTTGTGGGTAGCCACAATGAGCAGTTCTTC. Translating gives CASSYGLVGSHNEQFF.

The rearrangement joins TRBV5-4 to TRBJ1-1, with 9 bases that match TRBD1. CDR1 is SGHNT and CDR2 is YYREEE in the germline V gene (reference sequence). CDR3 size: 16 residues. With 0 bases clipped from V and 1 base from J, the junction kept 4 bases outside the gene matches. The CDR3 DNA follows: TGTGCCAGCAGCTTGGATCTACAGGGGGCGAACACTGAAGCTTTCTTT. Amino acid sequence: CASSLDLQGANTEAFF.

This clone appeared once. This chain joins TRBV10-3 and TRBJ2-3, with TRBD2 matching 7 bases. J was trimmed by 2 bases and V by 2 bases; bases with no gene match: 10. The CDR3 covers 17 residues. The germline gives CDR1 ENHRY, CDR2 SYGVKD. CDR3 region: CAISEEALAVHTDTQYF. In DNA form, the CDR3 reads TGTGCCATCAGTGAGGAGGCCCTAGCGGTGCACACAGATACGCAGTATTTT.

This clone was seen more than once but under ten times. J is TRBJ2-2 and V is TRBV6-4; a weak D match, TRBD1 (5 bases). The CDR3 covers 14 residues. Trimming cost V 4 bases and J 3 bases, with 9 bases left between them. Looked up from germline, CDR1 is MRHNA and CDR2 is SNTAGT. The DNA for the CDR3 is TGTGCCAGCAGTGCCCTCAGGGACACCGGGGAGCTGTTTTTT. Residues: CASSALRDTGELFF.

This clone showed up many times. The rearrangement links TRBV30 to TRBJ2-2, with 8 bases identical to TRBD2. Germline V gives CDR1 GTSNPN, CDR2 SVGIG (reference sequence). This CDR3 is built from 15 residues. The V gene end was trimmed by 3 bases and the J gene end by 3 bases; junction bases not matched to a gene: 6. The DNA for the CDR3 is TGTGCCTGGAGGGTTAGCGGGACTGACACCGGGGAGCTGTTTTTT. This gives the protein CAWRVSGTDTGELFF. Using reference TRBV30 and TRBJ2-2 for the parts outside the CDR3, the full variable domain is SQTIHQWPATLVQPVGSPLSLECTVEGTSNPNLYWYRQAAGRGLQLLFYSVGIGQISSEVPQNLSASRPQDRQFILSSKKLLLSDSGFYLCAWRVSGTDTGELFFGEGSRLTVL.

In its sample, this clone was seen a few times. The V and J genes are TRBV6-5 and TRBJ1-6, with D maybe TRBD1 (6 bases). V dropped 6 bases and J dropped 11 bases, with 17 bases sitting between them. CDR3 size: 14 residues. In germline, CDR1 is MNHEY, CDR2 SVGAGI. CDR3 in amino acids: CASSYRRGGAPLHF. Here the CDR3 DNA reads TGTGCCAGCAGCTACCGCAGGGGTGGGGCACCCCTCCACTTT.

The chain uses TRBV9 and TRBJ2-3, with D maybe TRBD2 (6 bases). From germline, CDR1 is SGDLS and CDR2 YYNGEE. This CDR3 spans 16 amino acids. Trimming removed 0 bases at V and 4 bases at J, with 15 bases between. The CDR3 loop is CASSVGGGYSPDTQYF. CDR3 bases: TGTGCCAGCAGCGTAGGTGGGGGGTACAGCCCAGATACGCAGTATTTT.

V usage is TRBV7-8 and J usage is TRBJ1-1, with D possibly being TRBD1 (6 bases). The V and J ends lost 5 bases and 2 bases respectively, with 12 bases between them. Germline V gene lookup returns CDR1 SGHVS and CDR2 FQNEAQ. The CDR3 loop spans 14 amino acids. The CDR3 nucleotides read TGTGCCAGCAGCCTGGGGGCGGCTAACACTGAAGCTTTCTTT. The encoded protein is CASSLGAANTEAFF.

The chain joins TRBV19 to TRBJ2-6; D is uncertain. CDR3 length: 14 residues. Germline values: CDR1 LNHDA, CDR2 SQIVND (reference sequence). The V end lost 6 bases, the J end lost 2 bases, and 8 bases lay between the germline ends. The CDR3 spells CASSYRAGANVLTF. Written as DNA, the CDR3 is TGTGCCAGTAGCTACAGAGCTGGGGCCAACGTCCTGACTTTC.

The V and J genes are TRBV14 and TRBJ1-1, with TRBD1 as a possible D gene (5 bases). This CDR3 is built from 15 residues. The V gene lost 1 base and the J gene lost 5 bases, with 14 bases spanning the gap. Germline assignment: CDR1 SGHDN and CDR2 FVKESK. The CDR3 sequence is CASSQGPGVGTEAFF. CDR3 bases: TGTGCCAGCAGCCAAGGACCGGGGGTAGGAACTGAAGCTTTCTTT.